This T cell receptor (beta chain) derives from a study of Tregs in tolerant kidney transplant recipients. The study, taken as a whole, reports: No direct test of biological reproducibility was done here. The small number of patients limits these findings pending further validation. Antigen-driven expansion was suggested because donor-specific Tregs expanded more than all Tregs in tolerant patients.

The CDR3 is made up of 14 amino acids. The V gene end was trimmed by 7 bases and the J gene end by 9 bases; junction bases not matched to a gene: 10. Looked up from germline, CDR1 is SGHKS and CDR2 is YYEKEE (reference sequence). As regards this clone: The antigen is unknown.

Mixed chimerism was transient after nonmyeloablative marrow transplants from related graft donors. Produced via immunoSEQ multiplex PCR; TCRdb's table is partial and in-frame only. The table lists 84,000 or so clones, approximately 93% of them singletons. The sequence was collected from a human patient who received a combined kidney and bone marrow transplant. Some of the T cells may derive from the graft donor. V is TRBV5-5 and J is TRBJ2-7; 13 nucleotides match TRBD2. The specimen comprised CD4+ T cells from blood (PBMCs), sampled 12 months after the transplant. The CDR3 protein is CASGDTSGRALQYF. For the CDR3, the DNA is TGTGCCAGCGGTGATACTAGCGGGAGGGCCTTGCAGTACTTC. The whole variable domain, filled in from reference TRBV5-5 and TRBJ2-7, reads DAGVTQSPTHLIKTRGQQVTLRCSPISGHKSVSWYQQVLGQGPQFIFQYYEKEERGRGNFPDRFSARQFPNYSSELNVNALLLGDSALYLCASGDTSGRALQYFGPGTRLTVT.